This note documents a single TCR beta chain sequence. Antigen unknown. CDR1 and CDR2 (germline): MNHNY, SVGAGI (reference sequence). The CDR3 is 15 amino acids. The trim removed 6 bases at V and 2 bases at J, leaving 4 bases unmatched. The data are from a study of cytomegalovirus exposure and HLA in healthy donors. Study-wide results and caveats: Three chains tied to CMV proved CMV antigen-specific in vitro.

Using immunoSEQ multiplex PCR, the repertoire was profiled, and TCRdb retains in-frame clones only, with some absent. Found here are more than 120,000 clones, roughly 86% of them singletons; the top ten hold 8.7%. This sequence joins TRBV6-6 and TRBJ2-2; 9 bases fit TRBD1. The sequence came from a man between 18 and 29 years old in good health and CMV-seropositive. The specimen was PBMCs. CDR3 region: CASSTTGGNTGELFF. The CDR3 DNA sequence: TGTGCCAGCAGCACAACAGGGGGCAACACCGGGGAGCTGTTTTTT.